The 21 T cell receptor beta chains reported below all come from one sample, sequenced in a study of blood T cell repertoires in COVID-19. Here immunoSEQ multiplex PCR was the method, and the copy in TCRdb shows in-frame clones only, minus some. The repertoire has fewer than 130,000 clones, approximately 90% of them found once; the top ten carry 4% to 5%. Sequenced: peripheral blood. These receptors were obtained from a human donor in a cohort sampled during active COVID-19.

J is TRBJ2-7 and V is TRBV7-8; 8 nucleotides match TRBD2. The germline gives CDR1 SGHVS, CDR2 FQNEAQ. The V segment lost 1 base and the J segment 0 bases; nucleotides outside the gene matches: 8. This CDR3 region has 17 residues. The CDR3, as DNA: TGTGCCAGCAGCTTAGTTAGCGGGATCGGAAGCTCCTACGAGCAGTACTTC. Translation gives CASSLVSGIGSSYEQYF.

V usage is TRBV7-2 and J usage is TRBJ2-1; D unclear. The CDR3 length is 14 residues. V lost 6 bases to trimming and J lost 5 bases, with 14 bases between them. Germline assignment: CDR1 SGHTA and CDR2 FQGNSA. CDR3 nucleotide sequence: TGTGCCAGCAGTCCGGGTCCACCCAACAATGAGCAGTTCTTC. Translated: CASSPGPPNNEQFF.

This chain joins TRBV28 and TRBJ2-3; 7 bases map to TRBD1. Germline CDR1 MDHEN, CDR2 SYDVKM. The V gene end was trimmed by 3 bases and the J gene end by 0 bases; junction bases not matched to a gene: 6. The length of the CDR3 is 16 residues. The CDR3 loop reads CASSFPRQGSTDTQYF. In nucleotides, the CDR3 is TGTGCCAGCAGTTTTCCCCGACAGGGAAGCACAGATACGCAGTATTTT.

This chain links TRBV6-1 with TRBJ1-4; 7 nucleotides agree with TRBD1. CDR1 is MNHNS and CDR2 is SASEGT in the germline V gene. Trimming at V came to 1 base and at J to 3 bases, leaving 11 bases not matched to a gene. The CDR3 contains 18 residues. The CDR3 reads CASSEEGAFSFANEKLFF. The CDR3 bases are TGTGCCAGCAGTGAAGAGGGGGCCTTCTCATTTGCTAATGAAAAACTGTTTTTT.

This sequence joins TRBV7-2 and TRBJ1-1; D is perhaps TRBD1 (6 bases). This CDR3 has 14 amino acids. V shed 3 bases and J shed 3 bases, with 11 bases lying between them. Germline-derived CDR1 and CDR2 are SGHTA and FQGNSA. This CDR3 is CASSFRDTYTEAFF. The CDR3 DNA is TGTGCCAGCAGCTTCCGGGACACCTACACTGAAGCTTTCTTT. Filled out from reference TRBV7-2 and TRBJ1-1, the complete variable domain reads GAGVSQSPSNKVTEKGKDVELRCDPISGHTALYWYRQSLGQGLEFLIYFQGNSAPDKSGLPSDRFSAERTGGSVSTLTIQRTQQEDSAVYLCASSFRDTYTEAFFGQGTRLTVV.

V and J are TRBV28 and TRBJ1-6; tentative D call: TRBD1 (5 bases). The V gene's germline CDR1 is MDHEN and CDR2 SYDVKM. Trimming stripped 7 bases from V and 8 bases from J, with 12 bases between. This CDR3 is 13 amino acids long. DNA for the CDR3: TGTGCCAGCACGAGGGACTTGGATTCACCCCTCCACTTT. Translating gives CASTRDLDSPLHF.

The J gene is TRBJ1-3, the V gene TRBV12-3 or TRBV12-4; tentatively, D is TRBD1 (5 bases). The CDR3 is 13 residues long. V lost 6 bases and J 4 bases, leaving 10 bases between the germline ends. CDR3 amino acids: CASRSRQGNTIYF. The CDR3 DNA reads as TGTGCCAGCAGATCAAGACAGGGAAACACCATATATTTT.

The gene calls are TRBV19 and TRBJ1-5; 7 bases fit TRBD1. This CDR3 contains 14 residues. After removal of 3 bases from V and 2 bases from J, the junction contained 1 base not matched to a gene. Germline-derived CDR1 and CDR2 are LNHDA and SQIVND (reference sequence). CDR3: CASSMGTGNQPQHF. Written as DNA, the CDR3 is TGTGCCAGTAGTATGGGGACAGGCAATCAGCCCCAGCATTTT.

This chain joins TRBV28 and TRBJ2-7; 8 nucleotides align to TRBD2. The CDR3 covers 16 residues. Unmatched junction bases numbered 6, after V lost 2 bases and J lost 0 bases. The V gene's germline CDR1 is MDHEN and CDR2 SYDVKM. This CDR3 is CASSLRGGAGSYEQYF. In DNA form, the CDR3 reads TGTGCCAGCAGTTTACGGGGGGGGGCAGGCTCCTACGAGCAGTACTTC.

The rearrangement joins TRBV14 to TRBJ2-5, with 13 positions matching TRBD2. The CDR3 covers 17 residues. V lost 4 bases and J lost 5; bases outside the gene matches: 10. Germline V gene data show CDR1 as SGHDN and CDR2 as FVKESK. CDR3 loop: CASSPFRTSGGRETQYF. In DNA form, the CDR3 reads TGTGCCAGCAGCCCTTTCCGGACTAGCGGGGGAAGGGAGACCCAGTACTTC.

V is TRBV13 and J is TRBJ2-2, with TRBD1 identical over 7 bases. The CDR3 is 13 residues long. Trimming took 8 bases from V and 6 from J; bases not matched to a gene: 6. Germline CDR1 is PRHDT and CDR2 is FYEKMQ (reference sequence). The CDR3 protein is CASGGQGAGELFF. The CDR3 region has the DNA TGTGCCAGCGGGGGCCAGGGGGCCGGGGAGCTGTTTTTT.

This chain joins TRBV19 and TRBJ1-4, with 7 bases that match TRBD1. The ends lost 5 bases at V and 6 bases at J; junction bases unmatched: 9. In germline, CDR1 is LNHDA, CDR2 SQIVND (reference sequence). The CDR3 length is 15 residues. The CDR3 spells CASSRGSTGYEKLFF. For the CDR3, the DNA is TGTGCCAGTAGTCGGGGTTCGACAGGGTATGAAAAACTGTTTTTT.

This chain uses TRBV11-2 with TRBJ1-6; TRBD1 aligns across 8 bases. There are 14 residues in the CDR3. CDR1 is SGHAT, CDR2 FQNNGV, per germline. The ends lost 1 base at V and 10 bases at J; junction bases unmatched: 3. CDR3 residues: CASSLAGQVSPLHF. The CDR3, as DNA: TGTGCCAGCAGCTTAGCGGGACAGGTGTCACCCCTCCACTTT. Variable domain in full (rest from reference TRBV11-2 and TRBJ1-6): EAGVAQSPRYKIIEKRQSVAFWCNPISGHATLYWYQQILGQGPKLLIQFQNNGVVDDSQLPKDRFSAERLKGVDSTLKIQPAKLEDSAVYLCASSLAGQVSPLHFGNGTRLTVT.

The CDR3 DNA sequence: TGCGCCAGCAGCCAAGAAGGGGGAACCGGGGAGCTGTTTTTT. Amino acids: CASSQEGGTGELFF. The gene calls are TRBV4-3 and TRBJ2-2; the D gene is possibly TRBD1 (6 bases). Germline CDR1 and CDR2: LGHNA and YSLEER. The V end lost 0 bases, the J end lost 5 bases, and 7 bases lay between the germline ends. The CDR3 runs 14 residues.

Notes on this clone: One junction end disagrees with the germline gene, perhaps due to a read error. This sequence joins TRBV7-2 and TRBJ2-3; 9 nucleotides align to TRBD2. CDR3 size: 16 residues. The germline V gene has CDR1 SGHTA and CDR2 FQGNSA. CDR3 sequence (DNA): TGTGCCAGCAGCCTAGCGGGGCCCTCTAGCACAGATACGCAGTATTTT. As protein: CASSLAGPSSTDTQYF.

The V gene is TRBV5-1, the J gene TRBJ1-2, with a possible D match to TRBD1 (5 bases). Germline values: CDR1 SGHRS, CDR2 YFSETQ. V lost 4 bases, J lost 0 bases, and 10 bases lay in between. The CDR3 totals 14 residues. The CDR3: CASSPTATNYGYTF. The CDR3 DNA reads TGCGCCAGCAGCCCGACAGCTACTAACTATGGCTACACCTTC.

The genes are TRBV9 and TRBJ2-3, with a possible D match to TRBD2 (5 bases). The CDR3 covers 15 residues. V dropped 0 bases and J dropped 4 bases, with 12 bases sitting between them. CDR1 is SGDLS, CDR2 YYNGEE, per germline. This CDR3 is CASSVGRTVADTQYF. The CDR3 DNA is TGTGCCAGCAGCGTAGGTCGGACTGTGGCAGATACGCAGTATTTT.

The rearrangement joins TRBV7-3 to TRBJ1-1; no definite D call. V gave up 0 bases and J gave up 1 base, with 6 bases separating them. CDR1 and CDR2 (germline): SGHTA, FQGTGA. The CDR3 consists of 14 residues. In nucleotides, the CDR3 is TGTGCCAGCAGCTTAACACGGGAGAACACTGAAGCTTTCTTT. Its translation is CASSLTRENTEAFF. The full variable domain, in which reference TRBV7-3 and TRBJ1-1 provide the parts outside the CDR3, is GAGVSQTPSNKVTEKGKYVELRCDPISGHTALYWYRQSLGQGPEFLIYFQGTGAADDSGLPNDRFFAVRPEGSVSTLKIQRTERGDSAVYLCASSLTRENTEAFFGQGTRLTVV.

CDR3 nucleotide sequence: TGTGCCAGCAGCTTAGCGGGACTAGCGGTACATGAGCAGTTCTTC. Protein: CASSLAGLAVHEQFF. The V call is TRBV11-2, the J call TRBJ2-1, with TRBD2 identical over 11 bases. Germline loops: CDR1 SGHAT, CDR2 FQNNGV. The V segment lost 1 base and the J segment 8 bases; nucleotides outside the gene matches: 4. The CDR3 extends over 15 amino acids.

The V gene is TRBV6-2 or TRBV6-3, the J gene TRBJ2-6; D perhaps matches TRBD1 (6 bases). This CDR3 comprises 15 residues. Germline-derived CDR1 and CDR2 are MNHEY and SVGEGT. Trimming left V 5 bases short and J 0 bases short, with 8 bases between. The CDR3 bases are TGTGCCAGCAGTCGCAGGGGCTCTGGGGCCAACGTCCTGACTTTC. Protein sequence: CASSRRGSGANVLTF.

A single count supports this clone. The gene calls are TRBV27 and TRBJ1-1; D gene unclear. Looked up from germline, CDR1 is MNHEY and CDR2 is SMNVEV (reference sequence). V was cut by 3 bases and J by 3 bases, with 14 bases left in between. The CDR3 contains 15 residues. The CDR3 sequence: CASSFIEGRHTEAFF. In nucleotides, the CDR3 is TGTGCCAGCAGTTTTATCGAGGGAAGGCACACTGAAGCTTTCTTT.